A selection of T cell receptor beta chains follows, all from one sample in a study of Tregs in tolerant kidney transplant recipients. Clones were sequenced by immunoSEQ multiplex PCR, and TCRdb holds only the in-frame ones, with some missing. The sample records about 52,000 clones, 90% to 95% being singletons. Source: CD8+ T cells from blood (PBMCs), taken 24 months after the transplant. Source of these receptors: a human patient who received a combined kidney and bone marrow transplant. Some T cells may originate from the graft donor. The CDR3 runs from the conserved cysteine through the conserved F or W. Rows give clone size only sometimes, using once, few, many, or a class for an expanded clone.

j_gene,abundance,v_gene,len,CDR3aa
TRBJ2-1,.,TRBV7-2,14,CASSQSSLYNEQFF
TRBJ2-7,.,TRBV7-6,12,CASSLTGYEQYF
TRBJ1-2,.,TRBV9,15,CASSLFKGGNYGYTF
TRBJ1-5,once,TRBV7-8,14,CASSPTGHNQPQHF
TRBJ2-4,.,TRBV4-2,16,CASSQDRQGVGNIQYF
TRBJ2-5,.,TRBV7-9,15,CASSSIGGVQETQYF
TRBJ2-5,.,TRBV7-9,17,CASSPRTSGGAGETQYF
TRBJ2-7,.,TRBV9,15,CASSPNAGYSYEQYF
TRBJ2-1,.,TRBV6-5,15,CASDPRGEVYNEQFF
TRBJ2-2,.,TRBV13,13,CASSLGRSGELFF
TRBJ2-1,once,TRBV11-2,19,CASSLDPGRGHHPYNEQFF
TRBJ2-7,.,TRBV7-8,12,CASSTSSARQYF
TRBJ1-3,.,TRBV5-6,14,CASSFPNSGNTIYF
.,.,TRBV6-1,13,CASSGTGMYEQYF
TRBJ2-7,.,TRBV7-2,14,CASSSSGGAYEQYF
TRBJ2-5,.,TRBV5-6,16,CASSLDGFPNQETQYF
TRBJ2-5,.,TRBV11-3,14,CASSSGQVKETQYF
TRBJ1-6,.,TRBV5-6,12,CASSLAFAPLHF
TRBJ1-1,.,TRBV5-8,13,CASSSRDRVEAFF
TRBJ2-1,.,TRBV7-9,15,CASRTLTSGYNEQFF
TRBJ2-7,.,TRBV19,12,CASGQGSYEQYF
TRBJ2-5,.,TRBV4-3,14,CASSQGGARETQYF
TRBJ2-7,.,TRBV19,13,CASSLGASYEQYF
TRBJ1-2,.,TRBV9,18,CASSVAKDRGVPNYGYTF
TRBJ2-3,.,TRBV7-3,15,CASSSGGGSTDTQYF
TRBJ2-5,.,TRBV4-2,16,CASSPSSGGAGETQYF
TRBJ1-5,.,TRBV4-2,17,CASSQGATAYSNQPQHF
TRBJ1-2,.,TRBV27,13,CASSLTTNYGYTF
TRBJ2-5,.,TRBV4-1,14,CASSQGTGEETQYF
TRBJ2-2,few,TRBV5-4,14,CASTDRGDTGELFF
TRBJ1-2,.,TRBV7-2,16,CASTTFQQRTNYGYTF
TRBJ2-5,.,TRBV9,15,CASSATHLGGETQYF
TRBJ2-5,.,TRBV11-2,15,CASSRGLAGGETQYF
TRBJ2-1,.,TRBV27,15,CASSSGTSISNEQFF
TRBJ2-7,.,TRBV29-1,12,CSVVGSGTGQYF
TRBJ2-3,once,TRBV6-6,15,CASSYRGLAADTQYF
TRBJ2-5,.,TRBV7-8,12,CASSRLQETQYF
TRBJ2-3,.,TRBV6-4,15,CASSELAGSTDTQYF
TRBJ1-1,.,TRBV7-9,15,CASSLRTGRNTEAFF
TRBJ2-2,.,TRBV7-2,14,CASSPRSLAGELFF
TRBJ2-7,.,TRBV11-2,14,CASSQGQGGYEQYF
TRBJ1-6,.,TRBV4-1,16,CASSQGIDRAGSPLHF
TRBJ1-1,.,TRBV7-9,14,CASSLVDRASEAFF
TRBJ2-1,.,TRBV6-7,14,CASGRDYNYNEQFF
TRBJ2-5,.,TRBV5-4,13,CASSSGRWETQYF
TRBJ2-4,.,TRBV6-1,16,CASSVRGLGTKNIQYF
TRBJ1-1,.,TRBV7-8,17,CASSFTGGWGKGTEAFF
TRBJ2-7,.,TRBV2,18,CASSVESGLAGGTYEQYF
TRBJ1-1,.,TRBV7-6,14,CASSTGLLNTEAFF
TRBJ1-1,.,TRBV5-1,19,CASSLESGHLPRKNSEAFF
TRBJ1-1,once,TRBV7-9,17,CASSFTGARGRYTEAFF
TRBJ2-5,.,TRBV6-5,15,CASSYEGIGQETQYF
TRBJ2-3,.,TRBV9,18,CASSVETGVTHGTDTQYF